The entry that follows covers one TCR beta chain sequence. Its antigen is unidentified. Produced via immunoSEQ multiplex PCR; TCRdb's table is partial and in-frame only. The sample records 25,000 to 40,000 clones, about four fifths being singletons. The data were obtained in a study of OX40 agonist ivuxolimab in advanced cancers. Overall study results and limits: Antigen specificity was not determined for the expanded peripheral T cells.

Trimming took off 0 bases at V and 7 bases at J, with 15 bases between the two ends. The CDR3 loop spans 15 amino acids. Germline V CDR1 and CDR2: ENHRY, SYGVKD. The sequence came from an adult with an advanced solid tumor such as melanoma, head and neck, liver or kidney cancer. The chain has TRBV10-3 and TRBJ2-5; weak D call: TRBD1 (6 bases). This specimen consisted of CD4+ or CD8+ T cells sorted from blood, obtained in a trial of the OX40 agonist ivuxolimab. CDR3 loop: CAISESAVRGGTQYF. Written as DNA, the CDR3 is TGTGCCATCAGTGAGTCAGCGGTCAGAGGGGGGACCCAGTACTTC.